One sample yielded the 28 T cell receptor beta chains listed below, sequenced in a study of CXCR3-negative and CXCR3-positive naive CD8 T cells. Study observations and caveats: Against CXCR3-negative naive cells, CXCR3-positive naive cells showed more hydrophobic TRB CDR3s.

These receptors lack a known antigen. Libraries were UMI-labeled 5' RACE TRB cDNA. Using the 5' RACE reads, TCRdb records one entry per CDR3 protein without DNA. This sample's table has roughly 99,000 distinct CDR3 sequences. Sequencing was carried out using naive CXCR3+ CD8+ T cells from blood. As for subset: CD45RO-CCR7+CD27+CD95- naive CD8+ T cells expressing CXCR3 (TNR3+). The receptors originated from a human donor in good health. Some clones in this sample may be carry-over from other donors' samples.

V and J are TRBV7-7 and TRBJ1-3. Per the germline V gene, CDR1 is SSHAT and CDR2 is FNYEAQ (reference sequence). The CDR3 is 13 amino acids. This CDR3 reads CASSLGPGNTIYF.

This chain links TRBV6-6 with TRBJ2-3; TCRdb's D call of TRBD1 is untestable without DNA. This CDR3 has 13 residues. The germline V gene encodes CDR1 MNHNY and CDR2 SVGAGI (reference sequence). The CDR3: CASTEAGTKGSYF.

The J gene is TRBJ2-5, the V gene TRBV20-1; TCRdb picks TRBD1, but there is no DNA to check that call. The length of the CDR3 is 16 residues. The germline CDR1 and CDR2 sequences are DFQATT and SNEGSKA (reference sequence). The CDR3 loop reads CSAKESGVGPGETQYF.

The rearrangement joins TRBV6-5 to TRBJ2-1. The CDR3 sequence is 14 residues long. Germline V gene lookup returns CDR1 MNHEY and CDR2 SVGAGI. The CDR3 loop reads CASSERTTYNEQFF.

This sequence joins TRBV14 and TRBJ2-7; TCRdb selects TRBD1, and the lack of DNA leaves this call unchecked. CDR3 length: 15 amino acids. Germline V gene lookup returns CDR1 SGHDN and CDR2 FVKESK. The CDR3 spells CASSQGGHDPYEQYF.

The chain combines TRBV7-9 with TRBJ1-5; TCRdb's D call of TRBD1 is untestable without DNA. Germline CDR1 and CDR2: SEHNR and FQNEAQ (reference sequence). The CDR3 length is 14 residues. CDR3 in amino acids: CASSLGQGYQPQHF.

The genes are TRBV20-1 and TRBJ2-7; there is no DNA to check the TCRdb D call of TRBD1. The CDR3 sequence is 15 residues long. Germline V gene data show CDR1 as DFQATT and CDR2 as SNEGSKA (reference sequence). CDR3 sequence: CSARVRDRSSYEQYF.

CDR3 sequence: CASSVDGGGAGNEQFF. This chain joins TRBV9 and TRBJ2-1; TCRdb's D call, TRBD2, is unchecked because there is no DNA. The CDR3 loop spans 16 amino acids. CDR1 and CDR2 from the germline V gene are SGDLS and YYNGEE.

This CDR3 is CATSHDTDTQYF. This chain joins TRBV24-1 and TRBJ2-3. This CDR3 contains 12 residues. Looked up from germline, CDR1 is KGHDR and CDR2 is SFDVKD.

The chain couples TRBV6-5 to TRBJ1-1; TCRdb's D call, TRBD1, is unchecked because there is no DNA. This CDR3 region has 16 residues. Germline values: CDR1 MNHEY, CDR2 SVGAGI. The CDR3 loop reads CASSYYVGGQNTEAFF.

This chain joins TRBV5-5 and TRBJ2-1; TCRdb returns TRBD1, unconfirmable since there is no DNA. The germline gives CDR1 SGHKS, CDR2 YYEKEE (reference sequence). The CDR3 length is 15 residues. The CDR3: CASSWTGRDVNEQFF.

The chain carries TRBV29-1 and TRBJ2-3; as DNA is missing, the TRBD1 call by TCRdb cannot be tested. Germline V gene data show CDR1 as SQVTM and CDR2 as ANQGSEA. CDR3 size: 14 residues. CDR3 region: CSVERGSGTDTQYF.

The chain links TRBV4-3 to TRBJ2-7; TCRdb's assignment of TRBD1 cannot be checked, as there is no DNA. The germline V gene has CDR1 LGHNA and CDR2 YSLEER. This CDR3 region has 13 residues. The chain's CDR3 is CASSQGDRGEHYF.

The chain joins TRBV6-2 or TRBV6-3 to TRBJ2-5; with no DNA, the TCRdb D assignment of TRBD1 cannot be verified. The germline CDR1 and CDR2 sequences are MNHEY and SVGEGT. The CDR3 sequence is 13 residues long. The CDR3 region is CASRTGGEETQYF.

The CDR3 spells CASSSLLENTQYF. The chain uses TRBV7-2 and TRBJ2-3; TCRdb outputs TRBD2, but without DNA this stays unchecked. There are 13 residues in the CDR3. From germline, CDR1 is SGHTA and CDR2 FQGNSA. The full variable domain, rest sourced from reference TRBV7-2 and TRBJ2-3, is GAGVSQSPSNKVTEKGKDVELRCDPISGHTALYWYRQSLGQGLEFLIYFQGNSAPDKSGLPSDRFSAERTGGSVSTLTIQRTQQEDSAVYLCASSSLLENTQYFGPGTRLTVL.

The V and J genes are TRBV6-2 or TRBV6-3 and TRBJ2-1; TCRdb's D call, TRBD2, is unchecked because there is no DNA. The CDR3 loop spans 14 amino acids. Per the germline V gene, CDR1 is MNHEY and CDR2 is SVGEGT. CDR3 region: CASSPPGSYNEQFF.

The chain combines TRBV3-1 with TRBJ1-1; lacking DNA, the TRBD1 call made by TCRdb goes unchecked. Looked up from germline, CDR1 is LGHDT and CDR2 is YNNKEL (reference sequence). The CDR3 runs to 14 residues. CDR3 loop: CASSQAGAGTEAFF.

The chain carries TRBV7-6 and TRBJ2-7. CDR3 length: 13 residues. In germline, CDR1 is SGHVS, CDR2 FNYEAQ. CDR3 sequence reads: CASSLGETYEQYF.

The J gene is TRBJ2-5, the V gene TRBV7-9; TCRdb picks TRBD2, but there is no DNA to check that call. Germline V gene data show CDR1 as SEHNR and CDR2 as FQNEAQ (reference sequence). This CDR3 has 16 residues. CDR3 region: CASSLAFGASGETQYF.

V usage is TRBV7-2 and J usage is TRBJ2-3; TCRdb's D call, TRBD2, is unchecked because there is no DNA. Germline CDR1 is SGHTA and CDR2 is FQGNSA. CDR3 length: 18 residues. This chain's CDR3 is CASSSSLTSGGGTDTQYF.

V is TRBV4-3 and J is TRBJ1-3; the TCRdb call, TRBD1, lacks DNA for checking. The CDR3 contains 17 residues. Germline V CDR1 and CDR2: LGHNA, YSLEER. CDR3 region: CASSQGTATDSGNTIYF.

The chain couples TRBV3-2 to TRBJ2-5; checking the TCRdb D call of TRBD1 is not possible without DNA. TRBV3-2 is a recognized pseudogene. The CDR3 covers 15 residues. The chain's CDR3 is CASSQDWDRQETQYF.

V and J are TRBV11-2 and TRBJ2-1; lacking DNA, the TRBD1 call made by TCRdb goes unchecked. Germline CDR1 reads SGHAT; CDR2 reads FQNNGV. The CDR3 runs to 15 residues. The CDR3 is CASSLAQGIYNEQFF.

This rearrangement joins TRBV5-5 to TRBJ2-1. This CDR3 is 13 amino acids long. In germline, CDR1 is SGHKS, CDR2 YYEKEE (reference sequence). The CDR3 loop is CASSLEIYNEQFF.

This rearrangement joins TRBV29-1 to TRBJ2-5; TCRdb reports TRBD2, a call that lacks DNA to check it against. Germline-derived CDR1 and CDR2 are SQVTM and ANQGSEA. The CDR3 has 16 amino acids. The CDR3 sequence is CSVDFLVGGEQETQYF.

V is TRBV5-6 and J is TRBJ1-1. Germline V gene lookup returns CDR1 SGHDT and CDR2 YYEEEE. The CDR3 runs to 12 residues. CDR3 residues: CASSFYPAEAFF.

The chain uses TRBV20-1 and TRBJ1-2; TCRdb returns TRBD1, unconfirmable since there is no DNA. From germline, CDR1 is DFQATT and CDR2 SNEGSKA (reference sequence). This CDR3 is 16 amino acids long. CDR3 in amino acids: CSARHPGGLGDYGYTF.

J is TRBJ2-7 and V is TRBV28. CDR1 and CDR2 from the germline V gene are MDHEN and SYDVKM. This CDR3 region has 13 residues. CDR3 amino acids: CASTSFGLYEQYF.